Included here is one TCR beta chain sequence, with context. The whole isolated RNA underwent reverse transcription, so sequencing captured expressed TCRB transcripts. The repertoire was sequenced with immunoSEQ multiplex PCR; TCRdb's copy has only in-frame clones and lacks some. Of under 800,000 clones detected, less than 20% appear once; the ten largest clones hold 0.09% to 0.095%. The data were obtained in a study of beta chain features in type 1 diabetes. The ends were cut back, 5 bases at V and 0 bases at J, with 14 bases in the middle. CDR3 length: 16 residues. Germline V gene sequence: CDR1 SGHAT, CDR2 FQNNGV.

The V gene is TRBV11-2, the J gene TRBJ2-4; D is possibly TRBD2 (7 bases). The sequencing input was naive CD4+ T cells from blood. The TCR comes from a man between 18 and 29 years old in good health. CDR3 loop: CASSQSGGLAKNIQYF. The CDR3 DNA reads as TGTGCCAGCAGCCAGTCCGGGGGGCTAGCCAAAAACATTCAGTACTTC.